This T cell receptor beta chain was observed in a study of blood T cell repertoires in COVID-19. Repertoires were generated with immunoSEQ multiplex PCR, while TCRdb's copy carries only in-frame clones and drops some. Found here are under 350,000 clones, approximately 89% of them singletons; the top ten hold 1.9%. Germline assignment: CDR1 MNHEY and CDR2 SVGAGI. V dropped 2 bases and J dropped 3 bases, with 10 bases sitting between them. CDR3 length: 15 residues. The sequencing input was PBMCs or T cells enriched from blood (not recorded which). The chain has TRBV6-5 and TRBJ1-4; maybe TRBD1 (6 bases). The TCR originated in a woman aged 55-69 years who had recovered from COVID-19. This CDR3 is CASSYRGLANEKLFF. CDR3 DNA: TGTGCCAGCAGTTACAGGGGGTTGGCTAATGAAAAACTGTTTTTT.